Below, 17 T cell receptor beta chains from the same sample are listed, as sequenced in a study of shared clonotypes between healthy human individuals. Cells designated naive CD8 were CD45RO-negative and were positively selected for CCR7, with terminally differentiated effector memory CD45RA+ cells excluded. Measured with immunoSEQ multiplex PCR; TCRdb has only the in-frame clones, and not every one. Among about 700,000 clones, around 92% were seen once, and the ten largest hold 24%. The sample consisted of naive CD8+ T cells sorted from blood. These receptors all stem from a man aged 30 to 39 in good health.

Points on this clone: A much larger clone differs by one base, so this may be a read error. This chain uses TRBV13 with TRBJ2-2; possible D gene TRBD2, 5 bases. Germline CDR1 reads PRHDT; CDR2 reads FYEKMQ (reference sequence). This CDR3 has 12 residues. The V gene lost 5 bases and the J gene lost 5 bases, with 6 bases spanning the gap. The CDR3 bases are TGTGCCAGCAGCCCGGGGACCGGGGAGCTGTTTTTT. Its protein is CASSPGTGELFF. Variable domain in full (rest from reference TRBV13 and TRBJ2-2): AAGVIQSPRHLIKEKRETATLKCYPIPRHDTVYWYQQGPGQDPQFLISFYEKMQSDKGSIPDRFSAQQFSDYHSELNMSSLELGDSALYFCASSPGTGELFFGEGSRLTVL.

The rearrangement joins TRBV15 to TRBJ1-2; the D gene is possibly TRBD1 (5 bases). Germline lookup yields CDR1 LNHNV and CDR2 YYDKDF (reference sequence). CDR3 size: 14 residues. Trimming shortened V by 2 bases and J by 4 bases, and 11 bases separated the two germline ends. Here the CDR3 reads CATSRQGQSYGYTF. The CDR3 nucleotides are TGTGCCACCAGCAGACAGGGTCAGAGCTATGGCTACACCTTC. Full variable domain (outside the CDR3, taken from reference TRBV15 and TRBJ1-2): DAMVIQNPRYQVTQFGKPVTLSCSQTLNHNVMYWYQQKSSQAPKLLFHYYDKDFNNEADTPDNFQSRRPNTSFCFLDIRSPGLGDTAMYLCATSRQGQSYGYTFGSGTRLTVV.

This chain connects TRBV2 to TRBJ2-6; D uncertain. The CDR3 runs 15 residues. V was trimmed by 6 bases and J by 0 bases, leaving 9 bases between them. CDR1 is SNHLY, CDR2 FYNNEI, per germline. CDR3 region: CASSTEFSGANVLTF. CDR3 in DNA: TGTGCCAGCAGCACCGAATTCTCTGGGGCCAACGTCCTGACTTTC.

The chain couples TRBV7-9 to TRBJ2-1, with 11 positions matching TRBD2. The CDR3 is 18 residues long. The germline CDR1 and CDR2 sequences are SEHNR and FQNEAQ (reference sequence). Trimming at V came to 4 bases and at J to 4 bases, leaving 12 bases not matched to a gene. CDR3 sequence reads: CASSSNLILAGVYNEQFF. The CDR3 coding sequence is TGTGCCAGCAGCTCAAACCTTATACTAGCGGGAGTTTACAATGAGCAGTTCTTC.

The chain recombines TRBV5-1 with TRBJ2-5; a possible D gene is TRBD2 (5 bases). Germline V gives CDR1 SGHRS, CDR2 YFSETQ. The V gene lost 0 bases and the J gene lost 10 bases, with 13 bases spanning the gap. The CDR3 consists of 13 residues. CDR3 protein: CASSLDAPEGQYF. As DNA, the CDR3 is TGCGCCAGCAGCTTGGACGCCCCTGAGGGCCAGTACTTC.

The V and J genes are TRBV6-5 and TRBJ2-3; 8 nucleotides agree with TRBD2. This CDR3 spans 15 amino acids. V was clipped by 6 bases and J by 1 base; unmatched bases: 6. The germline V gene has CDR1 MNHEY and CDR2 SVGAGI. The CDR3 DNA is TGTGCCAGCAGCCCTGGACTAGCCGGCACAGATACGCAGTATTTT. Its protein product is CASSPGLAGTDTQYF.

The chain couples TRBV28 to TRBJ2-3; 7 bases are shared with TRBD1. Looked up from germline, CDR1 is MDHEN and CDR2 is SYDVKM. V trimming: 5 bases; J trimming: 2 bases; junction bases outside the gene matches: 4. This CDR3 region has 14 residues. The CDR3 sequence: CASSRDSYTDTQYF. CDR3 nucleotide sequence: TGTGCCAGCAGTAGGGACAGCTACACAGATACGCAGTATTTT.

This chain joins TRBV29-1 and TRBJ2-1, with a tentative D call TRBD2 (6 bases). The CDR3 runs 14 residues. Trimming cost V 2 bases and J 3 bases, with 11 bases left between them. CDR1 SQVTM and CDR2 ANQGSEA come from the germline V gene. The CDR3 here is CSVESGLHYNEQFF. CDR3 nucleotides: TGCAGCGTTGAATCGGGACTCCACTACAATGAGCAGTTCTTC.

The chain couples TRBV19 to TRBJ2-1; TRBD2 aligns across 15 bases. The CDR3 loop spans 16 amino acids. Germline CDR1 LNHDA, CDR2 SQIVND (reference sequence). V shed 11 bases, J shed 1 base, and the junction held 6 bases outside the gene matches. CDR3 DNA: TGTGCCTCGGGACTAGCGGGAGGCGCGTCCTACAATGAGCAGTTCTTC. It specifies CASGLAGGASYNEQFF.

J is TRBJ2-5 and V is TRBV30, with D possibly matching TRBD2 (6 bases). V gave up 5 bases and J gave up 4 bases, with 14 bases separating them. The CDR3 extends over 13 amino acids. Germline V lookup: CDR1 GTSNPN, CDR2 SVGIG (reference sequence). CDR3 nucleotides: TGTGCCTGGGGAGGGTCCGAGGGAGAGACCCAGTACTTC. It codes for CAWGGSEGETQYF.

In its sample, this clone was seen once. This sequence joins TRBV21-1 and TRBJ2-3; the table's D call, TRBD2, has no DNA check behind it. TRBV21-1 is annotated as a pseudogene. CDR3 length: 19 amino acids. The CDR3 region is CASSNQGKGPSGVTDTQYF. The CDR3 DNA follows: TGTGCCAGCAGCAACCAGGGTAAGGGTCCTAGCGGAGTCACAGATACGCAGTATTTT.

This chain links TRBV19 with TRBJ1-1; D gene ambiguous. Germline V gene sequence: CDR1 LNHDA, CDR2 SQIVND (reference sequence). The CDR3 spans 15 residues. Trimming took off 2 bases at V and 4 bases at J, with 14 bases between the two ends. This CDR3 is CASSIRLGGSTEAFF. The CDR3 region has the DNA TGTGCCAGTAGTATAAGACTAGGAGGGAGCACTGAAGCTTTCTTT.

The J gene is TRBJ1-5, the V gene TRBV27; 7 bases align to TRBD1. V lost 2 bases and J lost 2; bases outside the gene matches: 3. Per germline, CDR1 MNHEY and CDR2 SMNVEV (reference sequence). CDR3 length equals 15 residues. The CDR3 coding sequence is TGTGCCAGCAGTTTACACAGGGGAGGCAATCAGCCCCAGCATTTT. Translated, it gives CASSLHRGGNQPQHF.

The CDR3 loop is CASSLTSESPRITNNEQFF. CDR3 bases: TGTGCCAGCAGCCTCACTAGCGAGTCGCCTAGAATAACCAACAATGAGCAGTTCTTC. The rearrangement links TRBV11-3 to TRBJ2-1, with 7 positions matching TRBD2. CDR3 length: 19 amino acids. Germline CDR1 is SGHNT and CDR2 is YENEEA. V lost 5 bases and J lost 5; bases outside the gene matches: 21.

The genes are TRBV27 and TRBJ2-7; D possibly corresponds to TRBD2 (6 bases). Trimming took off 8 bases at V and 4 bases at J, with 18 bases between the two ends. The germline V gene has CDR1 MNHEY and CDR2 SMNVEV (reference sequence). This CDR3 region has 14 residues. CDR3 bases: TGTGCCAGCGCCGCGGGGTATCTTCCTTACGAGCAGTACTTC. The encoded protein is CASAAGYLPYEQYF.

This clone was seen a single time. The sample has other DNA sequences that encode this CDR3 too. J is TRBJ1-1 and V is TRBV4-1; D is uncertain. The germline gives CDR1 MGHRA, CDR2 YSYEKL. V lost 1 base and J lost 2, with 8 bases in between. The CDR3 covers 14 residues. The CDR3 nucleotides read TGCGCCAGCAGCCAAGTTGGAGGAAACACTGAAGCTTTCTTT. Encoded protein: CASSQVGGNTEAFF.

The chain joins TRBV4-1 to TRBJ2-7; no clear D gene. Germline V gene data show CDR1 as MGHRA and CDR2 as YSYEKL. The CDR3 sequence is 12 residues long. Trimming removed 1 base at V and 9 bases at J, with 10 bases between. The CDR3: CASSQVGGGQYF. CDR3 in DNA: TGCGCCAGCAGCCAAGTCGGCGGCGGGCAGTACTTC.